These 25 T cell receptor beta chains share one sample of origin, sequenced in a study of blood T cell repertoires in COVID-19. The table came from immunoSEQ multiplex PCR; TCRdb's copy has only in-frame clones and leaves some out. The sample has roughly 70,000 clones, around 80% seen once. Material: peripheral blood. All receptors derive from a woman older than 75 with active or convalescent COVID-19.

The rearrangement uses TRBV2 and TRBJ2-1, with 9 bases aligning to TRBD2. Losses at the gene ends were 3 bases for V and 8 bases for J; bases not matched to a gene: 14. Per germline, CDR1 SNHLY and CDR2 FYNNEI. This CDR3 is built from 17 residues. Here the CDR3 DNA reads TGTGCCAGCAGTGATTTTTCGTTTAGCGGGAGCGGGGATGAGCAGTTCTTC. Residues: CASSDFSFSGSGDEQFF.

Only a few counts were recorded for this clone. The chain carries TRBV5-6 and TRBJ1-2, with D possibly being TRBD1 (6 bases). Trimming removed 1 base at V and 9 bases at J, with 19 bases between. Germline-derived CDR1 and CDR2 are SGHDT and YYEEEE. CDR3 length: 15 residues. The chain's CDR3 is CASSLSSGGGFSYTF. CDR3 nucleotides: TGTGCCAGCAGCTTGTCGTCGGGGGGCGGATTTAGCTACACCTTC.

This sequence joins TRBV15 and TRBJ2-1; 8 bases are a match to TRBD2. The ends lost 3 bases at V and 10 bases at J; junction bases unmatched: 17. Germline lookup yields CDR1 LNHNV and CDR2 YYDKDF (reference sequence). This CDR3 is 17 amino acids long. CDR3 sequence (DNA): TGTGCCACCAGCAGTGTACTCCGGGAGGGCCGCAGTAAGGAGCAGTTCTTC. Translated: CATSSVLREGRSKEQFF.

The chain combines TRBV7-2 with TRBJ1-5; possible D gene TRBD1, 5 bases. The germline V and J ends were trimmed by 4 bases and 0 bases, with 13 bases remaining between them. CDR3 length equals 16 residues. Germline V gene sequence: CDR1 SGHTA, CDR2 FQGNSA. CDR3 sequence (DNA): TGTGCCAGCAGCTCTGGGGGGGAGGATAGCAATCAGCCCCAGCATTTT. This sequence encodes CASSSGGEDSNQPQHF.

The J gene is TRBJ2-2, the V gene TRBV3-1 (or the pseudogene TRBV3-2); D ambiguous. From germline, CDR1 is LGHDT and CDR2 YNNKEL (reference sequence). This CDR3 has 13 amino acids. V was pared by 2 bases and J by 4 bases, with 5 bases between. The CDR3 DNA reads TGTGCCAGCAGCCAAACTATCACCGGGGAGCTGTTTTTT. Translating gives CASSQTITGELFF.

The V call is TRBV7-2, the J call TRBJ2-2, with 7 bases identical to TRBD1. J gave up 6 bases and V 2 bases, and 9 bases lay outside the gene matches. Germline CDR1 and CDR2: SGHTA and FQGNSA. The CDR3 consists of 16 residues. The CDR3 DNA follows: TGTGCCAGCAGCTTATGGGGCAGGGGGTACCCCGGGGAGCTGTTTTTT. Translating it yields CASSLWGRGYPGELFF.

The gene calls are TRBV5-1 and TRBJ2-1, with 10 bases matching TRBD2. The V and J ends lost 5 bases and 2 bases, in that order; junction bases with no gene match: 13. This CDR3 region has 18 residues. The germline V gene has CDR1 SGHRS and CDR2 YFSETQ. CDR3 region: CASSLLSGTSVPYNEQFF. The CDR3 nucleotides read TGCGCCAGCAGTTTATTATCCGGGACTAGCGTCCCCTACAATGAGCAGTTCTTC.

This chain links TRBV19 with TRBJ2-2; 8 nucleotides align to TRBD1. V lost 8 bases and J lost 7; bases outside the gene matches: 9. The CDR3 sequence is 14 residues long. Germline V gene lookup returns CDR1 LNHDA and CDR2 SQIVND (reference sequence). The CDR3 here is CASLDRAGNGELFF. DNA for the CDR3: TGTGCCAGTCTGGACAGGGCAGGGAACGGGGAGCTGTTTTTT.

The rearrangement links TRBV6-2 or TRBV6-3 to TRBJ2-5, with a weak D call TRBD2 (6 bases). Trimming cost V 2 bases and J 2 bases, with 21 bases left between them. Germline V gene data show CDR1 as MNHEY and CDR2 as SVGEGT. This CDR3 region has 18 residues. The CDR3 nucleotides read TGTGCCAGCAGTTACGGTTCCTACGGGGCCGGACTACAAGAGACCCAGTACTTC. Residues: CASSYGSYGAGLQETQYF.

The gene calls are TRBV10-3 and TRBJ2-1; perhaps TRBD1 as D (6 bases). The V and J ends lost 5 bases and 4 bases respectively, with 18 bases between them. This CDR3 has 16 residues. CDR1 is ENHRY and CDR2 is SYGVKD in the germline V gene. Here the CDR3 reads CAISQRGGIGYNEQFF. Written as DNA, the CDR3 is TGTGCCATCAGTCAAAGAGGGGGAATCGGGTACAATGAGCAGTTCTTC.

The chain joins TRBV27 to TRBJ1-1; 7 bases align to TRBD1. After removal of 5 bases from V and 6 bases from J, the junction contained 15 bases not matched to a gene. The CDR3 has 16 amino acids. Germline V gene lookup returns CDR1 MNHEY and CDR2 SMNVEV (reference sequence). The CDR3 DNA follows: TGTGCCAGCAGTCCACAAGGACAGATTACAGGGGCTGAAGCTTTCTTT. It yields the protein CASSPQGQITGAEAFF.

This clone turned up a few times. The chain recombines TRBV29-1 with TRBJ2-3, with D possibly TRBD1 on 5 matching bases. Germline CDR1 reads SQVTM; CDR2 reads ANQGSEA. Trimming cost V 4 bases and J 4 bases, with 15 bases left between them. This CDR3 is 14 amino acids long. In DNA form, the CDR3 reads TGCAGCGTTGGGGGCAACGCGGAGCCAGATACGCAGTATTTT. Protein sequence: CSVGGNAEPDTQYF.

V usage is TRBV6-5 and J usage is TRBJ1-6; D ambiguous. The V and J ends lost 4 bases and 6 bases respectively, with 7 bases between them. The germline gives CDR1 MNHEY, CDR2 SVGAGI. This CDR3 is 13 amino acids long. CDR3 coding DNA: TGTGCCAGCAGTTTATGGCCTAATTCACCCCTCCACTTT. Its protein is CASSLWPNSPLHF.

The V gene is TRBV28, the J gene TRBJ1-5; 10 nucleotides align to TRBD1. Germline loops: CDR1 MDHEN, CDR2 SYDVKM. The CDR3 length is 16 residues. V shed 3 bases and J 3 bases; nucleotides not matched to a gene: 5. In DNA, the CDR3 is TGTGCCAGCAGTTTCTCGGACAGGGGGTCCAATCAGCCCCAGCATTTT. Amino acids: CASSFSDRGSNQPQHF.

The chain carries TRBV11-2 and TRBJ1-1; D gene ambiguous. The germline V gene encodes CDR1 SGHAT and CDR2 FQNNGV. The CDR3 contains 14 residues. V lost 3 bases to trimming and J lost 2 bases, with 10 bases between them. The CDR3 region has the DNA TGTGCCAGCAGCTTGAGCACCGCAAACACTGAAGCTTTCTTT. This codes for CASSLSTANTEAFF. Filled out from reference TRBV11-2 and TRBJ1-1, the complete variable domain reads EAGVAQSPRYKIIEKRQSVAFWCNPISGHATLYWYQQILGQGPKLLIQFQNNGVVDDSQLPKDRFSAERLKGVDSTLKIQPAKLEDSAVYLCASSLSTANTEAFFGQGTRLTVV.

Only one count was recorded for this clone. The chain links TRBV24-1 to TRBJ2-7, with 10 bases aligning to TRBD2. CDR3 length equals 14 residues. From germline, CDR1 is KGHDR and CDR2 SFDVKD. After removal of 4 bases from V and 12 bases from J, the junction contained 11 bases not matched to a gene. CDR3 nucleotide sequence: TGTGCCACCAGTGAGGAGGTATCTAGCGGGGGCCGGTACTTC. This sequence encodes CATSEEVSSGGRYF.

This clone was observed at least ten times. The V and J genes are TRBV5-1 and TRBJ1-6, with no clear D. Germline V gene sequence: CDR1 SGHRS, CDR2 YFSETQ. The CDR3 is 16 amino acids. V lost 0 bases and J 10 bases, leaving 17 bases between the germline ends. The CDR3 is CASSLVYPGSSSPLHF. The CDR3 DNA is TGCGCCAGCAGCTTGGTGTACCCGGGTTCTAGCTCACCCCTCCACTTT.

The chain has TRBV7-9 and TRBJ1-6, with D perhaps TRBD1 (5 bases). From germline, CDR1 is SEHNR and CDR2 FQNEAQ (reference sequence). The CDR3 has 13 residues. V lost 1 base to trimming and J lost 13 bases, with 11 bases between them. CDR3 sequence reads: CASSLEGVGPLHF. CDR3 in DNA: TGTGCCAGCAGCTTAGAAGGGGTAGGGCCCCTCCACTTT.

J is TRBJ1-4 and V is TRBV7-9; D is possibly TRBD1 (5 bases). This CDR3 spans 16 amino acids. Looked up from germline, CDR1 is SEHNR and CDR2 is FQNEAQ (reference sequence). Trimming left V 5 bases short and J 4 bases short, with 17 bases between. The CDR3 nucleotides are TGTGCCAGCAGCCTTTCTCATGGGGGGATTAATGAAAAACTGTTTTTT. This sequence encodes CASSLSHGGINEKLFF.

The rearrangement uses TRBV19 and TRBJ2-1; D is possibly TRBD2 (5 bases). This CDR3 region has 13 residues. Trimming took 5 bases from V and 10 from J, leaving 15 bases between them. CDR1 LNHDA and CDR2 SQIVND come from the germline V gene (reference sequence). The DNA for the CDR3 is TGTGCCAGTAGTTTGTCAGGAGGAAGGGAGCAGTTCTTC. Its translation is CASSLSGGREQFF.

This clone turned up a few times. J is TRBJ2-1 and V is TRBV27; no definite D call. CDR1 and CDR2 (germline): MNHEY, SMNVEV (reference sequence). The CDR3 extends over 13 amino acids. The V end was cut by 0 bases, the J end by 12 bases, with 12 bases between. CDR3 residues: CASSLSPSFGQFF. CDR3 nucleotides: TGTGCCAGCAGTTTATCGCCTAGTTTTGGGCAGTTCTTC.

This chain connects TRBV5-1 to TRBJ2-6; D call uncertain. This CDR3 has 17 amino acids. Germline V gene lookup returns CDR1 SGHRS and CDR2 YFSETQ. Trimming pared 0 bases from V and 2 bases from J, leaving 12 bases between. The CDR3 sequence is CASSLVSPPTGANVLTF. The CDR3 DNA follows: TGCGCCAGCAGCTTGGTTTCCCCCCCTACTGGGGCCAACGTCCTGACTTTC.

J is TRBJ1-2 and V is TRBV18; D is ambiguous. The CDR3 runs to 13 residues. V lost 3 bases and J lost 5, with 10 bases in between. Per germline, CDR1 KGHSH and CDR2 LQKENI. CDR3 in DNA: TGTGCCAGCTCACCCGCGGAGGAGTATGGCTACACCTTC. Translation gives CASSPAEEYGYTF.

The chain is built from TRBV29-1 and TRBJ1-1; possible D gene TRBD1, 5 bases. The CDR3 consists of 14 residues. With 3 bases removed from V and 4 bases from J, the gap between germline ends came to 15 bases. The germline gives CDR1 SQVTM, CDR2 ANQGSEA. As DNA, the CDR3 is TGCAGCGTTGAGCGATCCGGGGGGGGCACTGAAGCTTTCTTT. This translates into CSVERSGGGTEAFF.

The rearrangement joins TRBV27 to TRBJ1-6, with D tentatively TRBD1 (6 bases). CDR1 MNHEY and CDR2 SMNVEV come from the germline V gene (reference sequence). V was shortened by 3 bases and J by 6 bases, with 21 bases between the two germline ends. The CDR3 sequence is 18 residues long. The CDR3, as DNA: TGTGCCAGCAGTTTTGATCTCGGCGACAGGACTTTTAATTCACCCCTCCACTTT. This translates into CASSFDLGDRTFNSPLHF.